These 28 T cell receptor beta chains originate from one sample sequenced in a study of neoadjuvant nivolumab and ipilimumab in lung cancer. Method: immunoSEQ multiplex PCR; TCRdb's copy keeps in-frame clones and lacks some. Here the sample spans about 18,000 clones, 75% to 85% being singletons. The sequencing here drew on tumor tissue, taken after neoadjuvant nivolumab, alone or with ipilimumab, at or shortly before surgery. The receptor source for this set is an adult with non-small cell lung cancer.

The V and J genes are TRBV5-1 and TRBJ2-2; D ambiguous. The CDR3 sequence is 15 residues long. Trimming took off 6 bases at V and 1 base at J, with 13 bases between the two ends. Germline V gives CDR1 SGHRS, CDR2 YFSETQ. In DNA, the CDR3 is TGCGCCAGCACAGGCACTACCAGGAACACCGGGGAGCTGTTTTTT. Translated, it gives CASTGTTRNTGELFF.

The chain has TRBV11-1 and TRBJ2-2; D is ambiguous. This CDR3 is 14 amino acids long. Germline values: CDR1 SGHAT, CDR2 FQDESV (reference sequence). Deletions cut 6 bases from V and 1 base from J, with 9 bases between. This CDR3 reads CASSQKGNTGELFF. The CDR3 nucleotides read TGTGCCAGCAGTCAAAAGGGGAACACCGGGGAGCTGTTTTTT.

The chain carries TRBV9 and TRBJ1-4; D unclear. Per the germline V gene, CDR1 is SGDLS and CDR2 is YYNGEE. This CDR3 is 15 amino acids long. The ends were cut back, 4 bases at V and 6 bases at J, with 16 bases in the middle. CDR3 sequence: CASSSDGDGDEKLFF. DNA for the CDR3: TGTGCCAGCAGCTCGGACGGTGACGGTGATGAAAAACTGTTTTTT.

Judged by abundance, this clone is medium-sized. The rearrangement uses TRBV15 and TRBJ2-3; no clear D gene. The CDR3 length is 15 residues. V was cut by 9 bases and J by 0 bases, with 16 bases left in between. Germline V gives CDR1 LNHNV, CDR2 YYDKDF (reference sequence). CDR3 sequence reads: CATRPGRPSTDTQYF. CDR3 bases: TGTGCCACGAGGCCAGGACGGCCTAGCACAGATACGCAGTATTTT.

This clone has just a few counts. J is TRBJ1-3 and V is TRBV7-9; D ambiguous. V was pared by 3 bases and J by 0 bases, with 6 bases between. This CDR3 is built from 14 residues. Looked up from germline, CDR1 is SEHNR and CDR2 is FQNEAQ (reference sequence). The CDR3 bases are TGTGCCAGCAGCTTCAGGAGCTCTGGAAACACCATATATTTT. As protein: CASSFRSSGNTIYF.

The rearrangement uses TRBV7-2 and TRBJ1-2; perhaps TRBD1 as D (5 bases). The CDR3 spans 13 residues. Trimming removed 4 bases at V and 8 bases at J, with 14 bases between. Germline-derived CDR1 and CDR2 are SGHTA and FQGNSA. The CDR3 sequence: CASSSARAVGYTF. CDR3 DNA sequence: TGTGCCAGCAGCTCAGCCAGGGCGGTGGGCTACACCTTC.

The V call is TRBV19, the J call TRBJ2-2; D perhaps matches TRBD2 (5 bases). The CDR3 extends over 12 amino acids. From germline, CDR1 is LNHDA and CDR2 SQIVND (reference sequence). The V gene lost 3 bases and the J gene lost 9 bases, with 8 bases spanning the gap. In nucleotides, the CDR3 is TGTGCCAGTAGTATGGGGAGCTGGGAGCTGTTTTTT. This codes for CASSMGSWELFF. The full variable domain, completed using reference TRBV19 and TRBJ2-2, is DGGITQSPKYLFRKEGQNVTLSCEQNLNHDAMYWYRQDPGQGLRLIYYSQIVNDFQKGDIAEGYSVSREKKESFPLTVTSAQKNPTAFYLCASSMGSWELFFGEGSRLTVL.

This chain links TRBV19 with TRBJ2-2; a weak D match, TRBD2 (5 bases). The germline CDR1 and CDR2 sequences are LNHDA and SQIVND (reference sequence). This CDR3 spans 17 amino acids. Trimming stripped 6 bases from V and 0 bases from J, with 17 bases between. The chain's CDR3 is CASSHRWVGANTGELFF. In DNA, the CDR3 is TGTGCCAGTAGCCACCGATGGGTCGGGGCGAACACCGGGGAGCTGTTTTTT.

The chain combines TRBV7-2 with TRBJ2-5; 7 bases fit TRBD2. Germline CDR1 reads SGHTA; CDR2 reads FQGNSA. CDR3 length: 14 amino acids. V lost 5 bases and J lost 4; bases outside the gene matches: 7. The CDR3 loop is CASSGILAGETQYF. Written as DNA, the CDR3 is TGTGCCAGCAGCGGGATTTTAGCGGGAGAGACCCAGTACTTC.

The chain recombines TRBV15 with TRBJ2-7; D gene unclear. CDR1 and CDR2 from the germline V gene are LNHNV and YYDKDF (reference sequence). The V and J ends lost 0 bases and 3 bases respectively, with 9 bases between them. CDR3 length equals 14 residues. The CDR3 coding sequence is TGTGCCACCAGCAGAGATGGGAACAGCTACGAGCAGTACTTC. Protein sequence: CATSRDGNSYEQYF.

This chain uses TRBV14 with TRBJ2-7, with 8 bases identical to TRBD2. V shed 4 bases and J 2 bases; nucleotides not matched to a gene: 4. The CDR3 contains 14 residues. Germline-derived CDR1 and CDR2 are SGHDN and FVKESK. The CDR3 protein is CASSLAGGTYEQYF. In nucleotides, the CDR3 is TGTGCCAGCAGCCTTGCGGGAGGAACCTACGAGCAGTACTTC.

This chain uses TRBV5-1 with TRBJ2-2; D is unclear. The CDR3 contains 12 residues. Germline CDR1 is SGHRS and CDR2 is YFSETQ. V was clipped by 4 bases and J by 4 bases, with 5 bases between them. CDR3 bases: TGCGCCAGCAGCCGGACCACCGGGGAGCTGTTTTTT. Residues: CASSRTTGELFF.

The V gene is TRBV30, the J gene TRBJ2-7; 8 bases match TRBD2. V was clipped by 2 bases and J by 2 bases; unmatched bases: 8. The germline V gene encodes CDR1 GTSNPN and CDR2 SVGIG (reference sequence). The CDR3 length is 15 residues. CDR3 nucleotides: TGTGCCTGGAGTACAGGACTAGCCGGGACCTACGAGCAGTACTTC. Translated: CAWSTGLAGTYEQYF.

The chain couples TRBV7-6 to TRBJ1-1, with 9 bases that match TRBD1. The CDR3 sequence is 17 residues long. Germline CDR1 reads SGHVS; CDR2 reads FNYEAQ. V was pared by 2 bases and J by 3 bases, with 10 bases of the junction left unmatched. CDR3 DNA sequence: TGTGCCAGCAGCTTACGAACCTCCGGGACAGGGCACACTGAAGCTTTCTTT. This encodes CASSLRTSGTGHTEAFF.

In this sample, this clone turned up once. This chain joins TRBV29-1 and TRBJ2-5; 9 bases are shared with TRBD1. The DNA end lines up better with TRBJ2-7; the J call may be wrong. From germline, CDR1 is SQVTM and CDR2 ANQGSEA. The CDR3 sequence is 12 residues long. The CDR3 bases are TGCAGCCTCGGGGACAGGGTGGGCGAGCAGTACTTC. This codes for CSLGDRVGEQYF.

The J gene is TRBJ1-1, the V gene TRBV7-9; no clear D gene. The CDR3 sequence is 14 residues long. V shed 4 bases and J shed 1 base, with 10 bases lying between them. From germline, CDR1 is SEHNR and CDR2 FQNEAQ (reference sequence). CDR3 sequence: CASSSRGSNTEAFF. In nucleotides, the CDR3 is TGTGCCAGCAGCTCCCGAGGGTCGAACACTGAAGCTTTCTTT.

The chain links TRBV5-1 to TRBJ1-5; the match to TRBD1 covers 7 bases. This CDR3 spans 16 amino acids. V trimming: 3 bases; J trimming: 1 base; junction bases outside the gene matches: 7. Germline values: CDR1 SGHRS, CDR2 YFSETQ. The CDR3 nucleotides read TGCGCCAGCAGCTCGCACAGGGGATGGAGCAATCAGCCCCAGCATTTT. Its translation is CASSSHRGWSNQPQHF. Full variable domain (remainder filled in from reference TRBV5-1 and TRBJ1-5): KAGVTQTPRYLIKTRGQQVTLSCSPISGHRSVSWYQQTPGQGLQFLFEYFSETQRNKGNFPGRFSGRQFSNSRSEMNVSTLELGDSALYLCASSSHRGWSNQPQHFGDGTRLSIL.

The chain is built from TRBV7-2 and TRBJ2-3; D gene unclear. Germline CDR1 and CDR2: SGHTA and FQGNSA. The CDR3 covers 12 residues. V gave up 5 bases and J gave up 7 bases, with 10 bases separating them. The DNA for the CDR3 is TGTGCCAGCAGCCCTCGATCGAATACGCAGTATTTT. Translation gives CASSPRSNTQYF.

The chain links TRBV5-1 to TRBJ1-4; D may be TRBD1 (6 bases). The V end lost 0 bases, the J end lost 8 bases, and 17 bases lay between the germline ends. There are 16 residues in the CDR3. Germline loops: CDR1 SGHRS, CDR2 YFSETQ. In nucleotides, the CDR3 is TGCGCCAGCAGCTTGGGACCCGACAGGCTTAAGGAAAAACTGTTTTTT. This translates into CASSLGPDRLKEKLFF.

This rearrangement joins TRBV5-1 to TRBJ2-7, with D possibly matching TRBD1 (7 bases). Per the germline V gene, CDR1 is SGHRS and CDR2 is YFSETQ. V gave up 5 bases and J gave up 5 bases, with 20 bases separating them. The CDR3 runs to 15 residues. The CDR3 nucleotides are TGCGCCAGCAGTCTGGAGGGGACAGACTTCCACGAGCAGTACTTC. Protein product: CASSLEGTDFHEQYF. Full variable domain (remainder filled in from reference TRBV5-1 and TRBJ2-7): KAGVTQTPRYLIKTRGQQVTLSCSPISGHRSVSWYQQTPGQGLQFLFEYFSETQRNKGNFPGRFSGRQFSNSRSEMNVSTLELGDSALYLCASSLEGTDFHEQYFGPGTRLTVT.

The CDR3 DNA sequence: TGCGCCAGCAGCCAAGTTTTCAGGACAGGGGGCAGTGGCTACACCTTC. Amino acids: CASSQVFRTGGSGYTF. The J gene is TRBJ1-2, the V gene TRBV4-3; 11 nucleotides align to TRBD1. J gave up 7 bases and V 1 base, and 8 bases lay outside the gene matches. The CDR3 covers 16 residues. The germline CDR1 and CDR2 sequences are LGHNA and YSLEER.

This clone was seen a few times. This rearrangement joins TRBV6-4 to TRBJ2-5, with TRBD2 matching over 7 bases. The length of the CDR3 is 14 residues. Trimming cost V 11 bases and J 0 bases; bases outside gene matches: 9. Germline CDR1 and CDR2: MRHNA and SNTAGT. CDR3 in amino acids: CAGEGSSYQETQYF. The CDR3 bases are TGTGCCGGGGAGGGTTCCTCGTACCAAGAGACCCAGTACTTC.

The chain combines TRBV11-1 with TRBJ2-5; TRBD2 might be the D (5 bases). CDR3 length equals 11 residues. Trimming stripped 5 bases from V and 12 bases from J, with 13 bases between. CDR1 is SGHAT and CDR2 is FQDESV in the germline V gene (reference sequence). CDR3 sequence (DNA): TGTGCCAGCAGCCAGGCGGAGGAAAAGTACTTC. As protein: CASSQAEEKYF.

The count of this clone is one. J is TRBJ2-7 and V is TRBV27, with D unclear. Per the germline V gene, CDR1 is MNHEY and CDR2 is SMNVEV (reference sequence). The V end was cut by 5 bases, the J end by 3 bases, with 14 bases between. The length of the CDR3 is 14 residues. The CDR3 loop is CASSIGPTLYEQYF. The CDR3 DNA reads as TGTGCCAGCAGTATCGGACCCACACTCTACGAGCAGTACTTC.

CDR3 coding DNA: TGTGCCAGCAGCTTATCTGTGGGGCAGCCTAATCAGCCCCAGCATTTT. Translating it yields CASSLSVGQPNQPQHF. The V gene is TRBV7-8, the J gene TRBJ1-5; TRBD1 is a possible D gene (5 bases). The ends were cut back, 2 bases at V and 4 bases at J, with 15 bases in the middle. Per germline, CDR1 SGHVS and CDR2 FQNEAQ. This CDR3 region has 16 residues.

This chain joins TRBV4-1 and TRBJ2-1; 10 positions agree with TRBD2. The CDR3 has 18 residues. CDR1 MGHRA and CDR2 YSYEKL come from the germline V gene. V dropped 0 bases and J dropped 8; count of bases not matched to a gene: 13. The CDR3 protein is CASSQDFKSGRAQYEQFF. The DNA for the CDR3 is TGCGCCAGCAGCCAAGATTTCAAGAGCGGGAGGGCCCAGTATGAGCAGTTCTTC.

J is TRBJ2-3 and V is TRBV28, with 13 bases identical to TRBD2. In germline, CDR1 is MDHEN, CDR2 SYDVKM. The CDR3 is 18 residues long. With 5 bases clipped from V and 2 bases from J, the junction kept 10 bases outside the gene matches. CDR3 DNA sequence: TGTGCCAGCAGTCCTCCATCGGGACTAGCGGGGCACACAGATACGCAGTATTTT. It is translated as CASSPPSGLAGHTDTQYF. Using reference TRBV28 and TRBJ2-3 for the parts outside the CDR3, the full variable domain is DVKVTQSSRYLVKRTGEKVFLECVQDMDHENMFWYRQDPGLGLRLIYFSYDVKMKEKGDIPEGYSVSREKKERFSLILESASTNQTSMYLCASSPPSGLAGHTDTQYFGPGTRLTVL.

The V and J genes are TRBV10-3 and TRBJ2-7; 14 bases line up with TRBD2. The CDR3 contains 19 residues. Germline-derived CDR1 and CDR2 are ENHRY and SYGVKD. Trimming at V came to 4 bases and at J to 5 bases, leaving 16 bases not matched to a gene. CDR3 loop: CAISGQGPGLAGGLDEQYF. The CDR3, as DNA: TGTGCCATCAGTGGGCAGGGTCCAGGACTAGCGGGAGGACTCGACGAGCAGTACTTC.